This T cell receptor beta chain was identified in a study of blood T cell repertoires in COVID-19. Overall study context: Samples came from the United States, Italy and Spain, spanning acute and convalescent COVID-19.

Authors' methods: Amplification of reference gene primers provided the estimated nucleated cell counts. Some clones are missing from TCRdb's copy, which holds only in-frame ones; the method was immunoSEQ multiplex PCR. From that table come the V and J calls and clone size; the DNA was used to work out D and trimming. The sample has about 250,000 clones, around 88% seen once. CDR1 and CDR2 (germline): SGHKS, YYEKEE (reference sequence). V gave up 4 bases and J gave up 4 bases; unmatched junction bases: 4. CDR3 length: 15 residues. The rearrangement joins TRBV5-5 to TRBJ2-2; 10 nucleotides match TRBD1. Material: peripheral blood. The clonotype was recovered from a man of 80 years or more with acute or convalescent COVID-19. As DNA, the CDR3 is TGTGCCAGCAGCCCCTGGACAGGGGGCACCGGGGAGCTGTTTTTT. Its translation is CASSPWTGGTGELFF.